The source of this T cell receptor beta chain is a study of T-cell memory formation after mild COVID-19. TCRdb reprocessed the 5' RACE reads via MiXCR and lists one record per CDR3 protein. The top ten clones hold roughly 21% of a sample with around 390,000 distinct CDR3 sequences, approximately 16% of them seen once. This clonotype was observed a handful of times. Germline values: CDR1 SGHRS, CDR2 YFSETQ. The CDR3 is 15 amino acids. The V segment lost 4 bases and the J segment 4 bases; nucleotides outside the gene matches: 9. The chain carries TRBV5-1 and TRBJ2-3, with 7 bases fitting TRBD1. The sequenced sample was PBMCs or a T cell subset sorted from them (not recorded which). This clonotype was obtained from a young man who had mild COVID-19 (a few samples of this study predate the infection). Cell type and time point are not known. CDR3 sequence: CASSLMTGRPDTQYF. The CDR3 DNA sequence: TGCGCCAGCAGCCTCATGACAGGGCGGCCAGATACGCAGTATTTT.